The 26 T cell receptor beta chains listed next were all sequenced from one sample in a study of shared clonotypes between healthy human individuals. Only in-frame clones appear in the TCRdb table, and some are missing; sequencing was by immunoSEQ multiplex PCR. The sample records about 2.5 million clones, under 95% being singletons. Specimen: naive CD4+ T cells from PBMCs. Subset indicated: CD45RA+ positively selected. Every receptor here comes from a man aged 18 to 30 in good health. Some clones in this sample may be carry-over from other donors' samples.

The chain combines TRBV18 with TRBJ1-1; D is perhaps TRBD1 (5 bases). This CDR3 has 16 residues. From germline, CDR1 is KGHSH and CDR2 LQKENI. With 3 bases removed from V and 6 bases from J, the gap between germline ends came to 20 bases. The CDR3 protein is CASSPAGPPGDAEAFF. CDR3 coding DNA: TGTGCCAGCTCACCGGCAGGGCCCCCGGGCGACGCTGAAGCTTTCTTT. Filled out from reference TRBV18 and TRBJ1-1, the complete variable domain reads NAGVMQNPRHLVRRRGQEARLRCSPMKGHSHVYWYRQLPEEGLKFMVYLQKENIIDESGMPKERFSAEFPKEGPSILRIQQVVRGDSAAYFCASSPAGPPGDAEAFFGQGTRLTVV.

This clone has just one count. The rearrangement joins TRBV6-1 to TRBJ2-7, with D perhaps matching TRBD2 (6 bases). This CDR3 is 17 amino acids long. The V and J ends lost 1 base and 2 bases respectively, with 18 bases between them. Germline V CDR1 and CDR2: MNHNS, SASEGT. CDR3: CASSEVPGGGVAYEQYF. The DNA of the CDR3 is TGTGCCAGCAGTGAAGTGCCAGGCGGCGGGGTTGCCTACGAGCAGTACTTC.

The J gene is TRBJ1-1, the V gene TRBV6-5; TRBD1 matches at 7 bases. CDR3 length equals 14 residues. The germline gives CDR1 MNHEY, CDR2 SVGAGI. The V gene end was trimmed by 11 bases and the J gene end by 0 bases; junction bases not matched to a gene: 9. The CDR3 protein is CAVSPDRVNTEAFF. The CDR3 coding sequence is TGTGCCGTATCTCCTGACAGGGTGAACACTGAAGCTTTCTTT.

The chain's CDR3 is CASSSDGTHQPQHF. The CDR3 coding sequence is TGTGCCAGCAGCTCAGATGGGACCCATCAGCCCCAGCATTTT. V usage is TRBV2 and J usage is TRBJ1-5; D is perhaps TRBD1 (5 bases). CDR1 and CDR2 from the germline V gene are SNHLY and FYNNEI. The length of the CDR3 is 14 residues. V was cut by 6 bases and J by 5 bases, with 14 bases left in between.

The chain combines TRBV19 with TRBJ2-6, with D possibly matching TRBD1 (6 bases). Between the trimmed V and J ends, which lost 7 bases and 4 bases, there was a span of 17 bases. This CDR3 is built from 16 residues. The V gene's germline CDR1 is LNHDA and CDR2 SQIVND (reference sequence). The CDR3 DNA follows: TGTGCCAGTACCCCTTTTGGGGGCGCAGGGGCCAACGTCCTGACTTTC. It translates to CASTPFGGAGANVLTF.

This chain joins TRBV19 and TRBJ1-5; D gene ambiguous. Germline V gene sequence: CDR1 LNHDA, CDR2 SQIVND (reference sequence). The CDR3 spans 18 residues. V lost 7 bases and J lost 0, with 22 bases in between. This chain's CDR3 is CASKNGRLIPSSNQPQHF. CDR3 bases: TGTGCCAGTAAGAATGGCAGACTAATCCCTTCTAGCAATCAGCCCCAGCATTTT.

This chain uses TRBV5-1 with TRBJ2-7; 11 nucleotides align to TRBD2. Unmatched junction bases numbered 6, after V lost 0 bases and J lost 4 bases. Germline V gene sequence: CDR1 SGHRS, CDR2 YFSETQ. The length of the CDR3 is 16 residues. The CDR3 reads CASSLASGTSGYEQYF. The CDR3, as DNA: TGCGCCAGCAGCTTGGCCTCGGGGACTAGCGGATACGAGCAGTACTTC.

This sequence joins TRBV30 and TRBJ2-4; 16 nucleotides align to TRBD2. The CDR3 totals 19 residues. The V and J ends lost 7 bases and 2 bases, in that order; junction bases with no gene match: 14. Germline assignment: CDR1 GTSNPN and CDR2 SVGIG (reference sequence). CDR3 loop: CASGIGTSGRAGSKNIQYF. The CDR3 bases are TGTGCCTCAGGAATCGGGACTAGCGGGAGGGCCGGGTCCAAAAACATTCAGTACTTC.

The CDR3 here is CASSLAPGLAGNEQYF. CDR3 in DNA: TGTGCCAGCAGCTTGGCTCCGGGACTAGCGGGAAACGAGCAGTACTTC. The rearrangement joins TRBV5-8 to TRBJ2-7; TRBD2 matches 13 bases. V was pared by 0 bases and J by 5 bases, with 5 bases of the junction left unmatched. This CDR3 has 16 amino acids. Germline loops: CDR1 SGHTS, CDR2 YDEGEE.

This clone was detected once. The chain combines TRBV6-6 with TRBJ1-2, with 8 bases identical to TRBD1. The junction had 12 bases not matched to a gene; V was cut back by 8 bases and J by 7 bases. This CDR3 has 14 amino acids. Germline V gives CDR1 MNHNY, CDR2 SVGAGI (reference sequence). CDR3 coding DNA: TGTGCCAGCCGTTCCCAGGGGGCAGGAGGTGGCTACACCTTC. This gives the protein CASRSQGAGGGYTF.

The count of this clone is one. V is TRBV5-1 and J is TRBJ2-6; the D gene is possibly TRBD2 (5 bases). V was pared by 0 bases and J by 0 bases, with 13 bases between. This CDR3 is 18 amino acids long. Per the germline V gene, CDR1 is SGHRS and CDR2 is YFSETQ. Here the CDR3 DNA reads TGCGCCAGCAGCTTGGATGGACCCGGAGGCTCTGGGGCCAACGTCCTGACTTTC. Protein sequence: CASSLDGPGGSGANVLTF.

A single count supports this clone. The chain has TRBV10-3 and TRBJ2-5, with 12 bases matching TRBD2. V lost 4 bases to trimming and J lost 5 bases; unmatched junction nucleotides: 8. The CDR3 has 16 amino acids. Per the germline V gene, CDR1 is ENHRY and CDR2 is SYGVKD. CDR3 sequence reads: CAISGQLAGGGETQYF. CDR3 in DNA: TGTGCCATCAGTGGACAACTAGCGGGAGGAGGGGAGACCCAGTACTTC.

The rearrangement joins TRBV19 to TRBJ1-1, with 8 bases aligning to TRBD1. The CDR3 consists of 16 residues. J lost 1 base, V lost 7 bases, and 11 bases had no gene match. The germline gives CDR1 LNHDA, CDR2 SQIVND (reference sequence). The CDR3 DNA is TGTGCCAGTATCCCATCTCCAGGACAGGGGAACACTGAAGCTTTCTTT. Protein sequence: CASIPSPGQGNTEAFF.

The J gene is TRBJ1-1, the V gene TRBV7-2, with 8 bases aligning to TRBD1. Germline CDR1 and CDR2: SGHTA and FQGNSA. Germline trimming cut 6 bases from V and 2 bases from J; bases unmatched to any gene: 8. CDR3 size: 15 residues. The CDR3 sequence: CASRENRGGNTEAFF. The DNA of the CDR3 is TGTGCCAGCAGGGAGAACAGGGGGGGTAACACTGAAGCTTTCTTT.

V and J are TRBV6-1 and TRBJ2-1; D is possibly TRBD1 (6 bases). V lost 6 bases to trimming and J lost 5 bases, with 11 bases between them. The CDR3 is made up of 13 amino acids. The germline V gene has CDR1 MNHNS and CDR2 SASEGT. CDR3 sequence: CASSSRGHNEQFF. The DNA of the CDR3 is TGTGCCAGCAGCTCCAGGGGACACAATGAGCAGTTCTTC.

This clone was seen a single time. The V call is TRBV5-1, the J call TRBJ2-7; D unresolved. CDR3 length equals 18 residues. Germline CDR1 reads SGHRS; CDR2 reads YFSETQ. The V and J ends lost 0 bases and 3 bases respectively, with 22 bases between them. CDR3 DNA: TGCGCCAGCAGCTTGGGTTATTCCTTTCAGCCAGACCTCTACGAGCAGTACTTC. Its translation is CASSLGYSFQPDLYEQYF.

This clone was recorded once. The chain has TRBV28 and TRBJ2-1; TRBD2 matches at 7 bases. Germline CDR1 MDHEN, CDR2 SYDVKM. V lost 7 bases and J lost 7; bases outside the gene matches: 13. The CDR3 sequence is 15 residues long. The CDR3 sequence: CASKTLSGWGNEQFF. DNA for the CDR3: TGTGCCAGCAAAACTCTTAGCGGGTGGGGGAATGAGCAGTTCTTC.

The J gene is TRBJ2-7, the V gene TRBV7-2; D gene ambiguous. CDR1 is SGHTA, CDR2 FQGNSA, per germline. V lost 3 bases, J lost 1 base, and 10 bases lay in between. The CDR3 is made up of 14 amino acids. The CDR3 DNA sequence: TGTGCCAGCAGCTTTCGGACGGAGTCCTACGAGCAGTACTTC. Protein: CASSFRTESYEQYF.

The chain combines TRBV19 with TRBJ2-3, with a possible D match to TRBD2 (6 bases). CDR3 size: 16 residues. Trimming cost V 5 bases and J 0 bases, with 15 bases left between them. The germline V gene has CDR1 LNHDA and CDR2 SQIVND (reference sequence). CDR3 region: CASSAGRSPSTDTQYF. CDR3 DNA sequence: TGTGCCAGTAGTGCGGGACGGTCCCCTAGCACAGATACGCAGTATTTT.

This clone has just one count. This chain uses TRBV7-6 with TRBJ1-3; D is undetermined. Germline lookup yields CDR1 SGHVS and CDR2 FNYEAQ. The CDR3 runs 13 residues. The ends were cut back, 6 bases at V and 4 bases at J, with 10 bases in the middle. CDR3: CASSSWSGNTIYF. The DNA for the CDR3 is TGTGCCAGCAGTTCCTGGTCCGGAAACACCATATATTTT.

The count of this clone is one. The chain is built from TRBV27 and TRBJ2-6, with TRBD1 identical over 9 bases. Trimming removed 3 bases from V and 0 bases from J; junction bases left unmatched: 6. CDR1 is MNHEY and CDR2 is SMNVEV in the germline V gene (reference sequence). The CDR3 loop spans 18 amino acids. The CDR3 reads CASSFRDRVPSGANVLTF. In DNA form, the CDR3 reads TGTGCCAGCAGTTTCCGGGACAGGGTACCCTCTGGGGCCAACGTCCTGACTTTC.

V usage is TRBV6-1 and J usage is TRBJ2-1, with D tentatively TRBD1 or TRBD2 (5 bases each). Trimming stripped 7 bases from V and 0 bases from J, with 13 bases between. The CDR3 sequence is 15 residues long. The germline gives CDR1 MNHNS, CDR2 SASEGT. Here the CDR3 DNA reads TGTGCCAGCACCCAAGGGGACCACTCCTACAATGAGCAGTTCTTC. Translating it yields CASTQGDHSYNEQFF.

V usage is TRBV4-1 and J usage is TRBJ2-1; 8 nucleotides align to TRBD1. Germline loops: CDR1 MGHRA, CDR2 YSYEKL. The junction had 5 bases not matched to a gene; V was cut back by 5 bases and J by 2 bases. The CDR3 covers 15 residues. DNA of the CDR3: TGCGCCAGCAGCTATGACAGGGGAACCTACAATGAGCAGTTCTTC. Residues: CASSYDRGTYNEQFF.

The V call is TRBV5-1, the J call TRBJ2-3; 10 bases are a match to TRBD1. CDR1 and CDR2 from the germline V gene are SGHRS and YFSETQ. CDR3 size: 13 residues. With 7 bases clipped from V and 4 bases from J, the junction kept 3 bases outside the gene matches. CDR3 in amino acids: CASAGQGADTQYF. CDR3 sequence (DNA): TGCGCCAGCGCAGGACAGGGGGCAGATACGCAGTATTTT.

The rearrangement links TRBV7-2 to TRBJ2-3; D is unclear. The CDR3 spans 13 residues. The V end was cut by 1 base, the J end by 0 bases, with 2 bases between. Germline V gives CDR1 SGHTA, CDR2 FQGNSA. CDR3 sequence (DNA): TGTGCCAGCAGCTTAGAAAGCACAGATACGCAGTATTTT. Translation: CASSLESTDTQYF.

This clone was observed a single time. V is TRBV7-8 and J is TRBJ2-3; D perhaps matches TRBD2 (6 bases). V dropped 5 bases and J dropped 4 bases, with 16 bases sitting between them. Germline V lookup: CDR1 SGHVS, CDR2 FQNEAQ. CDR3 length: 15 residues. The CDR3 sequence: CASSLLFGSADTQYF. The CDR3 DNA sequence: TGTGCCAGCAGCCTACTCTTCGGGAGTGCAGATACGCAGTATTTT.